A single sample is the source of the 5 T cell receptor beta chains below, sequenced in a study of neurological immune-mediated disorders. One entry per CDR3 protein, called by TCRdb with MiXCR from the 5' RACE reads. The sample holds 36,000 or so distinct CDR3 sequences, 10% to 13% seen once. The sequencing input was PBMCs. The receptors originated from a woman in her thirties with HTLV-1-associated myelopathy (HAM/TSP).

This clonotype was counted many times. The chain couples TRBV29-1 to TRBJ1-2; D remains ambiguous. Germline loops: CDR1 SQVTM, CDR2 ANQGSEA. V lost 7 bases and J lost 2, with 8 bases in between. The CDR3 extends over 11 amino acids. The DNA for the CDR3 is TGCAGCGCCGACGAAAACTATGGCTACACCTTC. Translating gives CSADENYGYTF.

This clonotype showed up many times. CDR3 amino acids: CASGRAGTSGVGNEQFF. CDR3 bases: TGTGCCAGCGGTCGAGCCGGGACTAGCGGGGTAGGAAATGAGCAGTTCTTC. The rearrangement joins TRBV6-2 or TRBV6-3 to TRBJ2-1, with 13 bases aligning to TRBD2. Germline V CDR1 and CDR2: MNHEY, SVGEGT. The CDR3 sequence is 17 residues long. J gave up 7 bases and V 8 bases, and 14 bases lay outside the gene matches.

This clonotype was seen repeatedly, ten times or more. The chain joins TRBV5-1 to TRBJ2-7, with 9 bases aligning to TRBD1. Germline V gene lookup returns CDR1 SGHRS and CDR2 YFSETQ. V shed 5 bases, J shed 4 bases, and the junction held 13 bases outside the gene matches. This CDR3 has 16 amino acids. Written as DNA, the CDR3 is TGCGCCAGCAGTACCCTGGGGACAGGGAGGGGTTACGAGCAGTACTTC. As protein: CASSTLGTGRGYEQYF.

This clonotype was observed many times. This chain uses TRBV20-1 with TRBJ2-7, with 10 nucleotides matching TRBD1. The germline CDR1 and CDR2 sequences are DFQATT and SNEGSKA (reference sequence). This CDR3 region has 13 residues. Unmatched junction bases numbered 2, after V lost 3 bases and J lost 3 bases. CDR3 residues: CSARRTGGYEQYF. The CDR3 region has the DNA TGCAGTGCTAGGCGGACAGGGGGCTACGAGCAGTACTTC.

With regard to this clonotype: At one boundary the junction diverges from the germline segment, which might be a read error. The chain has TRBV20-1 and TRBJ1-2; tentative D call: TRBD1 (6 bases). Germline-derived CDR1 and CDR2 are DFQATT and SNEGSKA (reference sequence). This CDR3 has 14 amino acids. CDR3: CRAKRGGGVYVYTF. CDR3 nucleotides: TGCAGGGCAAAAAGGGGGGGTGGGGTCTATGTCTACACCTTC.